Below are 21 T cell receptor beta chains sequenced from a single sample in a study of human T cells and chemical hapten exposure. Noted time point: patch test 1, 2 weeks after DPC sensitization. The treatment denotes: therapeutic diphenylcyclopropenone sensitization with weekly scalp DPC. TCRdb analysed the RACE reads with MiXCR anew, one entry per CDR3 protein. The table records 180,000 or so distinct CDR3 sequences, about 14% of them present only once. The starting material was whole blood, obtained in connection with sensitization to the hapten diphenylcyclopropenone (DPC). These receptors came from a woman aged 25 to 39 with alopecia areata. Some clones in this sample may be carry-over from other donors' samples.

This clonotype was observed at least ten times. The J gene is TRBJ2-2, the V gene TRBV12-3 or TRBV12-4; TRBD2 agrees at 10 bases. This CDR3 contains 15 residues. The trim removed 9 bases at V and 3 bases at J, leaving 7 bases unmatched. The CDR3 DNA follows: TGTGCCAGTAAGCGGGGGGGTGCCGACACCGGGGAGCTGTTTTTT. Translation gives CASKRGGADTGELFF.

This clonotype was counted a few times. The V and J genes are TRBV4-2 and TRBJ2-1; the D call may be TRBD1 or TRBD2 (5 bases each). This CDR3 is 17 amino acids long. Germline V CDR1 and CDR2: LGHNA, YNFKEQ. Trimming removed 5 bases at V and 7 bases at J, with 24 bases between. CDR3 residues: CASSYEIVERGRNEQFF. CDR3 nucleotide sequence: TGTGCCAGCAGCTACGAAATAGTGGAGAGGGGTCGGAATGAGCAGTTCTTC.

V gene TRBV19 combines with J gene TRBJ1-2; possibly TRBD1 for D (5 bases). Germline-derived CDR1 and CDR2 are LNHDA and SQIVND (reference sequence). Trimming removed 1 base at V and 5 bases at J, with 5 bases between. The CDR3 runs to 12 residues. CDR3 in amino acids: CASSIAGYGYTF. The CDR3 DNA sequence: TGTGCCAGTAGTATAGCAGGGTATGGCTACACCTTC.

The V and J genes are TRBV19 and TRBJ2-7; D may match TRBD1 or TRBD2 (5 bases each). CDR1 is LNHDA, CDR2 SQIVND, per germline (reference sequence). The V gene lost 8 bases and the J gene lost 6 bases, with 11 bases spanning the gap. The CDR3 spans 11 residues. The CDR3 sequence is CASGKRGEQYF. In nucleotides, the CDR3 is TGTGCCAGTGGAAAGAGGGGCGAGCAGTACTTC.

This clonotype was counted many times. This chain links TRBV6-2 or TRBV6-3 with TRBJ1-5; D not resolved. This CDR3 has 13 amino acids. V lost 4 bases to trimming and J lost 4 bases, with 8 bases between them. Germline-derived CDR1 and CDR2 are MNHEY and SVGEGT. The CDR3 spells CASSLDGNQPQHF. The CDR3 DNA reads as TGTGCCAGCAGTTTGGACGGGAATCAGCCCCAGCATTTT.

The rearrangement joins TRBV4-3 to TRBJ2-1; D ambiguous. Trimming removed 0 bases at V and 6 bases at J, with 12 bases between. Germline values: CDR1 LGHNA, CDR2 YSLEER. CDR3 length: 15 residues. The CDR3 DNA follows: TGCGCCAGCAGCCAAGATCCATCAAAAGGCAATGAGCAGTTCTTC. Translation: CASSQDPSKGNEQFF.

This clonotype has just a few counts. The chain joins TRBV29-1 to TRBJ1-1; D is ambiguous. The CDR3 contains 13 residues. The germline V gene has CDR1 SQVTM and CDR2 ANQGSEA. V lost 4 bases to trimming and J lost 0 bases, with 9 bases between them. CDR3 protein: CSVVTYMNTEAFF. DNA for the CDR3: TGCAGCGTTGTTACATACATGAACACTGAAGCTTTCTTT.

This chain uses TRBV28 with TRBJ1-1; maybe TRBD1 (5 bases). Germline CDR1 MDHEN, CDR2 SYDVKM. The CDR3 has 15 residues. V was pared by 7 bases and J by 0 bases, with 15 bases between. CDR3 nucleotides: TGTGCCAGCATCTCCCGGCAGGGCTTGAACACTGAAGCTTTCTTT. Translated: CASISRQGLNTEAFF.

This clonotype was detected only a few times. The chain couples TRBV20-1 to TRBJ1-2; D is undetermined. CDR1 is DFQATT, CDR2 SNEGSKA, per germline (reference sequence). The V end was cut by 6 bases, the J end by 7 bases, with 6 bases between. The CDR3 has 9 amino acids. The DNA of the CDR3 is TGCAGTGCCAATCTTGGCTACACCTTC. Encoded protein: CSANLGYTF.

In its sample, this clonotype was seen many times. The chain links TRBV24-1 to TRBJ2-5, with TRBD1 matching over 7 bases. This CDR3 contains 15 residues. With 3 bases clipped from V and 5 bases from J, the junction kept 8 bases outside the gene matches. Per germline, CDR1 KGHDR and CDR2 SFDVKD. The CDR3 DNA sequence: TGTGCCACCAGTGATACGAGGGGGCGCCCGGAGACCCAGTACTTC. Translating it yields CATSDTRGRPETQYF.

This clonotype was detected only a few times. The chain is built from TRBV19 and TRBJ1-3; the D is unclear. CDR3 length: 14 residues. The ends were cut back, 6 bases at V and 0 bases at J, with 9 bases in the middle. The germline V gene encodes CDR1 LNHDA and CDR2 SQIVND (reference sequence). The chain's CDR3 is CASRPGGSGNTIYF. CDR3 nucleotide sequence: TGTGCCAGTAGACCCGGAGGCTCTGGAAACACCATATATTTT.

J is TRBJ1-6 and V is TRBV6-5, with a weak D call TRBD1 (5 bases). The germline CDR1 and CDR2 sequences are MNHEY and SVGAGI. Trimming stripped 2 bases from V and 7 bases from J, with 12 bases between. The CDR3 length is 15 residues. The CDR3 DNA reads TGTGCCAGCAGTTACACCAGGGCTCGGAATTCACCCCTCCACTTT. Amino acids: CASSYTRARNSPLHF.

This clonotype was observed a few times. The genes are TRBV7-9 and TRBJ2-1, with TRBD2 identical over 8 bases. V dropped 5 bases and J dropped 4; count of bases not matched to a gene: 10. This CDR3 comprises 16 residues. Germline CDR1 is SEHNR and CDR2 is FQNEAQ (reference sequence). CDR3 region: CASSLSRGAGYNEQFF. CDR3 in DNA: TGTGCCAGCAGCCTATCGCGGGGGGCCGGGTACAATGAGCAGTTCTTC.

The rearrangement joins TRBV6-5 to TRBJ1-1; D gene uncertain. Trimming pared 5 bases from V and 0 bases from J, leaving 7 bases between. CDR1 MNHEY and CDR2 SVGAGI come from the germline V gene. The CDR3 has 13 residues. The CDR3 nucleotides are TGTGCCAGCAGTCGACGGGTGAACACTGAAGCTTTCTTT. The encoded protein is CASSRRVNTEAFF.

This clonotype was counted many times. The gene calls are TRBV5-1 and TRBJ1-1, with 9 bases that match TRBD1. This CDR3 contains 16 residues. Germline values: CDR1 SGHRS, CDR2 YFSETQ. V lost 2 bases to trimming and J lost 1 base; unmatched junction nucleotides: 6. CDR3 nucleotide sequence: TGCGCCAGCAGCTTAGGAACAGGGGGCCCGAACACTGAAGCTTTCTTT. It yields the protein CASSLGTGGPNTEAFF.

This clonotype was seen only a few times. The V call is TRBV7-9, the J call TRBJ2-1; TRBD2 agrees at 8 bases. The CDR3 contains 16 residues. J gave up 7 bases and V 5 bases, and 13 bases lay outside the gene matches. Germline V gene sequence: CDR1 SEHNR, CDR2 FQNEAQ (reference sequence). CDR3 nucleotide sequence: TGTGCCAGCAGCCCGCGCGGGGCTAGCGGGCAGAATGAGCAGTTCTTC. Protein product: CASSPRGASGQNEQFF. The whole variable domain, remainder taken from reference TRBV7-9 and TRBJ2-1, is DTGVSQNPRHKITKRGQNVTFRCDPISEHNRLYWYRQTLGQGPEFLTYFQNEAQLEKSRLLSDRFSAERPKGSFSTLEIQRTEQGDSAMYLCASSPRGASGQNEQFFGPGTRLTVL.

Ten or more counts support this clonotype. The chain uses TRBV6-4 and TRBJ1-6, with unresolved D. CDR1 MRHNA and CDR2 SNTAGT come from the germline V gene. This CDR3 comprises 14 residues. V was clipped by 4 bases and J by 2 bases, with 6 bases between them. The DNA of the CDR3 is TGTGCCAGCAGTGTCGGAACCTATAATTCACCCCTCCACTTT. This translates into CASSVGTYNSPLHF.

This clonotype has at least ten counts. The V and J genes are TRBV10-2 and TRBJ1-3; D is unclear. The V gene lost 0 bases and the J gene lost 2 bases, with 8 bases spanning the gap. Germline CDR1 is WSHSY and CDR2 is SAAADI. The CDR3 covers 15 residues. This CDR3 reads CASSESGGPGNTIYF. DNA for the CDR3: TGCGCCAGCAGTGAGTCGGGAGGACCTGGAAACACCATATATTTT.

This clonotype was counted only a few times. The chain combines TRBV9 with TRBJ2-3; D possibly uses TRBD1 or TRBD2 (5 bases each). V was clipped by 6 bases and J by 1 base, with 18 bases between them. CDR1 is SGDLS and CDR2 is YYNGEE in the germline V gene. The CDR3 runs 16 residues. Here the CDR3 reads CASTPRGDVGTDTQYF. The CDR3 nucleotides are TGTGCCAGCACACCGAGAGGGGACGTGGGCACAGATACGCAGTATTTT.

This clonotype was observed a handful of times. The chain recombines TRBV5-6 with TRBJ2-2; the match to TRBD2 covers 9 bases. This CDR3 contains 16 residues. The V gene end was trimmed by 0 bases and the J gene end by 4 bases; junction bases not matched to a gene: 4. Per the germline V gene, CDR1 is SGHDT and CDR2 is YYEEEE. The CDR3 protein is CASSLGPSGVTGELFF. For the CDR3, the DNA is TGTGCCAGCAGCTTGGGGCCTAGCGGGGTCACCGGGGAGCTGTTTTTT.

The chain combines TRBV29-1 with TRBJ1-1; D unclear. V was shortened by 2 bases and J by 8 bases, with 6 bases between the two germline ends. Germline V lookup: CDR1 SQVTM, CDR2 ANQGSEA. The CDR3 has 10 amino acids. The CDR3 loop is CSVEWEEAFF. The CDR3 coding sequence is TGCAGCGTTGAATGGGAAGAAGCTTTCTTT. The full variable domain, rest sourced from reference TRBV29-1 and TRBJ1-1, is SAVISQKPSRDICQRGTSLTIQCQVDSQVTMMFWYRQQPGQSLTLIATANQGSEATYESGFVIDKFPISRPNLTFSTLTVSNMSPEDSSIYLCSVEWEEAFFGQGTRLTVV.